A single sample is the source of the 29 T cell receptor beta chains below, sequenced in a study of T cells expressing NK-cell markers. TCRdb reprocessed the 5' RACE reads; each CDR3 protein has one entry and no DNA is given. This sample's clone table lists about 150,000 distinct CDR3 sequences. Specimen: blood T cells: a sorted CD56 or NKG2C T cell subset, CD4+ or CD8+ T cells, or bulk PBMC T cells (not recorded which). All receptors derive from a man aged 18 to 69 in good health.

The gene calls are TRBV7-9 and TRBJ2-7; the D call from TCRdb, TRBD1, cannot be confirmed without DNA. Germline CDR1 SEHNR, CDR2 FQNEAQ (reference sequence). The CDR3 contains 15 residues. This CDR3 reads CASSAGDRGSYEQYF.

The rearrangement links TRBV7-9 to TRBJ2-1; TCRdb returns TRBD1, unconfirmable since there is no DNA. The CDR3 has 16 amino acids. Germline CDR1 is SEHNR and CDR2 is FQNEAQ (reference sequence). The CDR3 is CASSLTGPGSYNEQFF.

The rearrangement links TRBV21-1 to TRBJ2-7. TRBV21-1 has pseudogene status. This CDR3 is 13 amino acids long. The CDR3 reads CASTTVSSYEQYF.

V is TRBV11-2 and J is TRBJ2-3; TCRdb designates TRBD2, a call that cannot be tested without DNA. The CDR3 totals 17 residues. Germline CDR1 reads SGHAT; CDR2 reads FQNNGV. The CDR3 reads CASSAVSGVTSTDTQYF.

The chain has TRBV13 and TRBJ2-7; TCRdb gives TRBD1 as the D gene, but with no DNA this cannot be confirmed. This CDR3 spans 15 amino acids. From germline, CDR1 is PRHDT and CDR2 FYEKMQ (reference sequence). CDR3 protein: CASSLGAREAYEQYF.

The V call is TRBV5-1, the J call TRBJ2-5; there is no DNA to check the TCRdb D call of TRBD1. Germline V gives CDR1 SGHRS, CDR2 YFSETQ. The CDR3 contains 15 residues. This CDR3 is CASSLGGGSVETQYF. The variable domain in full, with the rest retrieved from reference TRBV5-1 and TRBJ2-5, is KAGVTQTPRYLIKTRGQQVTLSCSPISGHRSVSWYQQTPGQGLQFLFEYFSETQRNKGNFPGRFSGRQFSNSRSEMNVSTLELGDSALYLCASSLGGGSVETQYFGPGTRLLVL.

J is TRBJ2-1 and V is TRBV7-6; the D call of TRBD2 rests on TCRdb alone, since no DNA is present to check it. The CDR3 runs 15 residues. Germline CDR1 is SGHVS and CDR2 is FNYEAQ. The CDR3 sequence: CASSLMSGGNNEQFF.

The J gene is TRBJ1-3, the V gene TRBV25-1. CDR3 length equals 11 residues. The germline gives CDR1 MGHDK, CDR2 SYGVNS. The CDR3 spells CATKTGNTIYF.

The V call is TRBV9, the J call TRBJ1-5; TCRdb's D call, TRBD1, is unchecked because there is no DNA. Germline V gene lookup returns CDR1 SGDLS and CDR2 YYNGEE. The CDR3 length is 15 residues. CDR3: CASSVGDDAYQPQHF.

The chain uses TRBV3-1 and TRBJ2-4; TCRdb lists TRBD2, though no DNA is available to test this call. The CDR3 loop spans 18 amino acids. Per the germline V gene, CDR1 is LGHDT and CDR2 is YNNKEL (reference sequence). This CDR3 is CASSQGVGSLLIQNIQYF. Variable domain in full (rest from reference TRBV3-1 and TRBJ2-4): DTAVSQTPKYLVTQMGNDKSIKCEQNLGHDTMYWYKQDSKKFLKIMFSYNNKELIINETVPNRFSPKSPDKAHLNLHINSLELGDSAVYFCASSQGVGSLLIQNIQYFGAGTRLSVL.

The V gene is TRBV7-3, the J gene TRBJ2-3; TCRdb's assignment of TRBD1 cannot be checked, as there is no DNA. This CDR3 has 18 amino acids. The germline V gene encodes CDR1 SGHTA and CDR2 FQGTGA. The CDR3 spells CASYLNRGREFWSDTQYF. Full variable domain (remainder filled in from reference TRBV7-3 and TRBJ2-3): GAGVSQTPSNKVTEKGKYVELRCDPISGHTALYWYRQSLGQGPEFLIYFQGTGAADDSGLPNDRFFAVRPEGSVSTLKIQRTERGDSAVYLCASYLNRGREFWSDTQYFGPGTRLTVL.

The gene calls are TRBV15 and TRBJ2-1; the TCRdb D gene call, TRBD1, has no DNA to confirm it. This CDR3 has 15 amino acids. The germline gives CDR1 LNHNV, CDR2 YYDKDF (reference sequence). The CDR3 here is CATSRGDAAYNEQFF.

The chain carries TRBV6-2 or TRBV6-3 and TRBJ2-1. The CDR3 spans 14 residues. Germline V gives CDR1 MNHEY, CDR2 SVGEGT. CDR3: CASGIETSYNEQFF.

The genes are TRBV10-3 and TRBJ2-7; checking the TCRdb D call of TRBD2 is not possible without DNA. From germline, CDR1 is ENHRY and CDR2 SYGVKD. The CDR3 is 13 residues long. The CDR3 here is CAIRGPNSYEQYF.

The J gene is TRBJ2-1, the V gene TRBV28; lacking DNA, the TRBD1 call made by TCRdb goes unchecked. The CDR3 is made up of 13 amino acids. The V gene's germline CDR1 is MDHEN and CDR2 SYDVKM. Here the CDR3 reads CASSFQTDNEQFF.

The rearrangement links TRBV7-8 to TRBJ1-6; no DNA is available, so the TRBD1 call from TCRdb remains unchecked. The germline V gene encodes CDR1 SGHVS and CDR2 FQNEAQ. This CDR3 comprises 15 residues. The CDR3 sequence: CASSSGQGLNSPLHF.

The chain recombines TRBV9 with TRBJ2-1. Germline CDR1 and CDR2: SGDLS and YYNGEE. This CDR3 is built from 16 residues. The CDR3 reads CASSVVGWGSYNEQFF.

The chain combines TRBV4-2 with TRBJ2-3; the D call of TRBD2 rests on TCRdb alone, since no DNA is present to check it. Germline values: CDR1 LGHNA, CDR2 YNFKEQ. This CDR3 is built from 16 residues. CDR3 in amino acids: CASSQMVSGGAGTQYF.

The gene calls are TRBV5-6 and TRBJ2-1; the D call from TCRdb, TRBD1, cannot be confirmed without DNA. The length of the CDR3 is 14 residues. Germline loops: CDR1 SGHDT, CDR2 YYEEEE. CDR3 amino acids: CASSFPGAYNEQFF.

CDR3 amino acids: CASSHSDFAGGPYNEQFF. V and J are TRBV12-3 or TRBV12-4 and TRBJ2-1; lacking DNA, the TRBD1 call made by TCRdb goes unchecked. This CDR3 comprises 18 residues.

The J gene is TRBJ2-4, the V gene TRBV6-1; TCRdb's D call of TRBD1 is untestable without DNA. The germline V gene encodes CDR1 MNHNS and CDR2 SASEGT. CDR3 length equals 15 residues. The CDR3 here is CASSEQGQGGNIQYF.

The CDR3 loop reads CASSPRQGLYTIYF. The V and J genes are TRBV3-1 and TRBJ1-3; the TCRdb D gene call, TRBD1, has no DNA to confirm it. The CDR3 is made up of 14 amino acids. Germline V gene sequence: CDR1 LGHDT, CDR2 YNNKEL (reference sequence).

The chain recombines TRBV28 with TRBJ2-3; TCRdb's D call of TRBD1 is untestable without DNA. Germline V CDR1 and CDR2: MDHEN, SYDVKM. The CDR3 covers 15 residues. The CDR3 spells CASSWGAGEADTQYF.

The rearrangement uses TRBV25-1 and TRBJ1-1; with no DNA, the TCRdb D assignment of TRBD1 cannot be verified. Germline V CDR1 and CDR2: MGHDK, SYGVNS. This CDR3 region has 13 residues. This CDR3 is CASSNNRDSEAFF.

This rearrangement joins TRBV20-1 to TRBJ2-7. The CDR3 is 13 residues long. The germline V gene encodes CDR1 DFQATT and CDR2 SNEGSKA (reference sequence). CDR3 amino acids: CSARAQDDYEQYF.

This chain uses TRBV25-1 with TRBJ2-3. CDR1 is MGHDK, CDR2 SYGVNS, per germline. CDR3 length: 17 residues. Here the CDR3 reads CASSEFGGPAYTDTQYF.

The CDR3 protein is CASSLPLLAYNEQFF. The genes are TRBV11-2 and TRBJ2-1; lacking DNA, the TRBD2 call made by TCRdb goes unchecked. Germline CDR1 SGHAT, CDR2 FQNNGV. The CDR3 consists of 15 residues.

The chain joins TRBV6-1 to TRBJ1-3. The germline V gene has CDR1 MNHNS and CDR2 SASEGT. This CDR3 has 16 residues. The chain's CDR3 is CASTTGLRGDVHTIYF.

The rearrangement links TRBV5-6 to TRBJ1-6. From germline, CDR1 is SGHDT and CDR2 YYEEEE. This CDR3 region has 16 residues. The CDR3 loop is CASSLVQSSYNSPLHF.